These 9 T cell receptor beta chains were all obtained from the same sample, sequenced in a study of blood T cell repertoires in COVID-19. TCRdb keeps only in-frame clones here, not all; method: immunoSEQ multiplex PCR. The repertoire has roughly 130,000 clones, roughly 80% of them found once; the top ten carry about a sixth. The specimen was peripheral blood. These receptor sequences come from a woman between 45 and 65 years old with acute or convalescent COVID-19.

CDR3 amino acids: CASSVGRDTGNTIYF. The CDR3 DNA is TGTGCCAGCAGCGTAGGCCGGGACACAGGAAACACCATATATTTT. The rearrangement joins TRBV9 to TRBJ1-3; weak D call: TRBD1 (6 bases). This CDR3 has 15 residues. Between the trimmed V and J ends, which lost 0 bases and 4 bases, there was a span of 11 bases. The germline V gene encodes CDR1 SGDLS and CDR2 YYNGEE.

The CDR3: CASSPLDRGTEAFF. Here the CDR3 DNA reads TGTGCCAGCAGTCCGCTAGACAGGGGCACTGAAGCTTTCTTT. The chain is built from TRBV25-1 and TRBJ1-1; 8 bases match TRBD1. CDR3 length equals 14 residues. V was pared by 5 bases and J by 4 bases, with 6 bases of the junction left unmatched. In germline, CDR1 is MGHDK, CDR2 SYGVNS.

The CDR3 nucleotides read TGCGCCAGCAGTGAGCCCCTGCTAACGGGACTAGCGGGGGCGGGGGGTGAGCAGTTCTTC. It yields the protein CASSEPLLTGLAGAGGEQFF. This sequence joins TRBV10-2 and TRBJ2-1; 14 positions match TRBD2. Trimming took 2 bases from V and 9 from J; bases not matched to a gene: 18. The CDR3 extends over 20 amino acids. Germline V lookup: CDR1 WSHSY, CDR2 SAAADI.

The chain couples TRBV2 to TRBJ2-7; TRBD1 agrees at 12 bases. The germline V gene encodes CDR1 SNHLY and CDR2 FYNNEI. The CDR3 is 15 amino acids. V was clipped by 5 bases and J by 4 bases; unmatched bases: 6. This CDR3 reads CASSRRDRGPYEQYF. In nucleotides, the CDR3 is TGTGCCAGCAGTAGACGGGACAGGGGGCCTTACGAGCAGTACTTC.

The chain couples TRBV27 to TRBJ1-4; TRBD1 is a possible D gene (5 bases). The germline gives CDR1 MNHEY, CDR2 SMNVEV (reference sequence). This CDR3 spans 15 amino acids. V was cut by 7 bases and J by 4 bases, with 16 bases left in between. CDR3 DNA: TGTGCCAGCACCACTATAGGGGCCGGTAATGAAAAACTGTTTTTT. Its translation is CASTTIGAGNEKLFF.

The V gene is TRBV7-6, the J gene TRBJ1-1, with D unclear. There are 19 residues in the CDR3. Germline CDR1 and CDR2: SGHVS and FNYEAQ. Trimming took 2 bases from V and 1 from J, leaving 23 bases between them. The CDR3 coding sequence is TGTGCCAGCAGCTTACTTCCCCGGGAGCACTTATCAGGGAACACTGAAGCTTTCTTT. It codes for CASSLLPREHLSGNTEAFF.

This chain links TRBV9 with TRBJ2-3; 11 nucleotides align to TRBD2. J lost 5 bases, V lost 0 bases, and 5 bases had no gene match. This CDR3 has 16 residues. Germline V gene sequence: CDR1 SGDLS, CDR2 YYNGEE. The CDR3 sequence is CASSVATGTSGDTQYF. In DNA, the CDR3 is TGTGCCAGCAGCGTAGCTACCGGGACTAGCGGAGATACGCAGTATTTT.

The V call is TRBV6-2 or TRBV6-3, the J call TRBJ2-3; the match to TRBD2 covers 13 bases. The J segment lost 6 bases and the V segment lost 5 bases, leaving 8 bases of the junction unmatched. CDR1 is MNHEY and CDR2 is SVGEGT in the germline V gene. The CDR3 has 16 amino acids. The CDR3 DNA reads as TGTGCCAGCAGTACCCTCGGACTAGCGGGGGCGGATACGCAGTATTTT. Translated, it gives CASSTLGLAGADTQYF.

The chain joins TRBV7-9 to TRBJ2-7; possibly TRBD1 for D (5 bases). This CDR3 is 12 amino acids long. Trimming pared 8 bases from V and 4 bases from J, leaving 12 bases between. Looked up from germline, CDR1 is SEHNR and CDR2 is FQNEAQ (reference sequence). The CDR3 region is CASGQGRYEQYF. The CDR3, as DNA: TGTGCCAGCGGGCAGGGAAGGTACGAGCAGTACTTC.